This section outlines one T cell receptor beta chain sequence together with its context. Its antigen is not known. The sample is drawn from a study of T cells in localized non-small cell lung cancer. Study-wide points: T cell clonality was highest in uninvolved adjacent lung, above tumor. Longer survival (overall) was linked to higher T cell density in blood. Adjacent lung exhibited a median of 57 among the 100 most abundant tumor clones.

Produced via immunoSEQ multiplex PCR; TCRdb's table is partial and in-frame only. Among 75,000 to 95,000 clones, around 80% were seen once, and the ten largest hold 15% to 20%. CDR3 length equals 12 residues. The starting material was PBMCs, obtained before any cancer treatment. The sequence came from a man between 40 and 75 years old with stage II squamous cell lung carcinoma. This sequence joins TRBV12-1 and TRBJ1-6; TRBD1 was called by the table and not checked on the DNA. TRBV12-1 is a documented pseudogene. Here the CDR3 reads CASSFGGSPLHF. The CDR3 nucleotides read TGTGCCAGCAGCTTTGGTGGCTCACCCCTCCACTTT.